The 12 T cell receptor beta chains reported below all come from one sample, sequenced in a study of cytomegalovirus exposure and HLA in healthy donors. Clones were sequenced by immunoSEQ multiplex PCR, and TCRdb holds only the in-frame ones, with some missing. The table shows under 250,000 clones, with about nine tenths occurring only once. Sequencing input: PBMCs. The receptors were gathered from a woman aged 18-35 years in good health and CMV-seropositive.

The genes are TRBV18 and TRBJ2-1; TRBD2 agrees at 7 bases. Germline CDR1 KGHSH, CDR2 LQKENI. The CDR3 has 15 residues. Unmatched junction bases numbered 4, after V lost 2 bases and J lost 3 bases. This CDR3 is CASSPGGDFYNEQFF. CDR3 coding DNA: TGTGCCAGCTCACCAGGGGGGGATTTCTACAATGAGCAGTTCTTC.

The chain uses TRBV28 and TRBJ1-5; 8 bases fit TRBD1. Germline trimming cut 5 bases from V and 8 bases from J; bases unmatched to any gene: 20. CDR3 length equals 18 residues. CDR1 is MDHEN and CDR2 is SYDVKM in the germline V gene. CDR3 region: CASSPPVKVDRAREPQHF. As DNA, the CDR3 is TGTGCCAGCAGTCCGCCCGTGAAGGTGGACAGGGCGCGGGAGCCCCAGCATTTT.

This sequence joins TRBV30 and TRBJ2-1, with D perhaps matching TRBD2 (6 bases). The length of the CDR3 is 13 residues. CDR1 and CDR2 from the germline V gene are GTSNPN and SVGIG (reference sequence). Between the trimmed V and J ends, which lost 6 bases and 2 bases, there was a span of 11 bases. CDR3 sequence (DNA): TGTGCCTGCCGGGACTGGACCTACAATGAGCAGTTCTTC. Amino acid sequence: CACRDWTYNEQFF.

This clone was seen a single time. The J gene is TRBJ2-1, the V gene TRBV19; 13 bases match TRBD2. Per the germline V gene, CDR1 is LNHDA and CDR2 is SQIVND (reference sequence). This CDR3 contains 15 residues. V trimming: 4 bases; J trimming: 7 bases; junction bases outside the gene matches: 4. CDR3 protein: CASSRTSGSFNEQFF. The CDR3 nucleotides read TGTGCCAGTAGTAGGACTAGCGGGAGTTTTAATGAGCAGTTCTTC. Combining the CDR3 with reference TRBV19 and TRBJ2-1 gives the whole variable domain DGGITQSPKYLFRKEGQNVTLSCEQNLNHDAMYWYRQDPGQGLRLIYYSQIVNDFQKGDIAEGYSVSREKKESFPLTVTSAQKNPTAFYLCASSRTSGSFNEQFFGPGTRLTVL.

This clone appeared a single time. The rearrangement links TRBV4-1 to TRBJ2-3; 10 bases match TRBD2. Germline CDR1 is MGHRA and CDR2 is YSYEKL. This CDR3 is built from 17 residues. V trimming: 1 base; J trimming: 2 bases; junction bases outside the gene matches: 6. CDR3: CASSQVGGLANTDTQYF. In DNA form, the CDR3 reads TGCGCCAGCAGCCAAGTAGGGGGACTAGCGAACACAGATACGCAGTATTTT.

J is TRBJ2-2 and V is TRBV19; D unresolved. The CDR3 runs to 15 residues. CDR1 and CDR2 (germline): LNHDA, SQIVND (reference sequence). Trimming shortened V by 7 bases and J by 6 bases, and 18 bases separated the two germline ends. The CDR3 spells CASTSLGLQAGELFF. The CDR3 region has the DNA TGTGCCAGTACCTCCCTGGGCTTGCAAGCCGGGGAGCTGTTTTTT.

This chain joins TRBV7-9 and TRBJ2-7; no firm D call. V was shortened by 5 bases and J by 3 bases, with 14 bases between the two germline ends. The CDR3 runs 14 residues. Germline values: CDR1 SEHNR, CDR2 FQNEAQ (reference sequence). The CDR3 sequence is CASSPPSAGYEQYF. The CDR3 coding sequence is TGTGCCAGCAGCCCGCCCTCTGCAGGCTACGAGCAGTACTTC.

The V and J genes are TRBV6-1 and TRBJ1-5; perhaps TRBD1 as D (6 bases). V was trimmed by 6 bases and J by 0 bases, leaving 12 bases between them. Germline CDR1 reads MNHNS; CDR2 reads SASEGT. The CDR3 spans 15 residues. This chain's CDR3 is CASRTGDYSNQPQHF. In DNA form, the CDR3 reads TGTGCCAGCAGGACAGGAGATTATAGCAATCAGCCCCAGCATTTT.

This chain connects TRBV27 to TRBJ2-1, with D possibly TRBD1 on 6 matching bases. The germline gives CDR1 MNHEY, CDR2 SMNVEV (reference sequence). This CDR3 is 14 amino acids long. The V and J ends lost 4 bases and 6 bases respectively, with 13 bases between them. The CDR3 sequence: CASSSSQGPNEQFF. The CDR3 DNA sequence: TGTGCCAGCAGTTCGTCGCAGGGGCCCAATGAGCAGTTCTTC.

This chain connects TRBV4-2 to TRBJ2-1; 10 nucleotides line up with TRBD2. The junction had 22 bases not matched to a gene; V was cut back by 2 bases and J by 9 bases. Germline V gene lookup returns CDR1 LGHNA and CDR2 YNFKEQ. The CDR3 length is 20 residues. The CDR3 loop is CASSQLSTSGSPPVISEQFF. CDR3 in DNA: TGTGCCAGCAGCCAATTGTCGACTAGCGGGTCCCCCCCGGTCATATCTGAGCAGTTCTTC.

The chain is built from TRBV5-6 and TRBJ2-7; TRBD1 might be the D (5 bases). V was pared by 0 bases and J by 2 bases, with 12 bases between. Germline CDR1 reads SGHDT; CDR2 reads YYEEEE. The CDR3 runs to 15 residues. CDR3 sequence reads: CASSLAPGKTYEQYF. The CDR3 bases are TGTGCCAGCAGCTTGGCTCCAGGGAAAACCTACGAGCAGTACTTC.

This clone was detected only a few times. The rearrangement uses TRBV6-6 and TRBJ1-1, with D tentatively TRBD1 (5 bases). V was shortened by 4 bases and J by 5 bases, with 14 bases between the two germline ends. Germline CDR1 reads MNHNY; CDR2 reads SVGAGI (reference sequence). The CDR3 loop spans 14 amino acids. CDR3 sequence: CASSLPRVGTEAFF. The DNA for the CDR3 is TGTGCCAGCAGTTTACCCAGGGTAGGGACTGAAGCTTTCTTT.